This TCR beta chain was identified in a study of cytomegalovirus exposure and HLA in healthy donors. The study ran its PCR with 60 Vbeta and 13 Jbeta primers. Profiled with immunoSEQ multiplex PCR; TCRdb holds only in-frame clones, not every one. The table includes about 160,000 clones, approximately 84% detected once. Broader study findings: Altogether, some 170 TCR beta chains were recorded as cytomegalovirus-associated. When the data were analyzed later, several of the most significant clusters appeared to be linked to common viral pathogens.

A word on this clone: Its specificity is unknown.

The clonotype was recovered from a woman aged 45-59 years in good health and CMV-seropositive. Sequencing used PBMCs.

The CDR3 loop reads CATSHADTQYF. For the CDR3, the DNA is TGTGCCACATCACACGCAGATACGCAGTATTTT. The J gene is TRBJ2-3, the V gene TRBV7-9; no clear D gene. Germline V lookup: CDR1 SEHNR, CDR2 FQNEAQ (reference sequence). The CDR3 has 11 amino acids. The V end was cut by 10 bases, the J end by 4 bases, with 9 bases between.